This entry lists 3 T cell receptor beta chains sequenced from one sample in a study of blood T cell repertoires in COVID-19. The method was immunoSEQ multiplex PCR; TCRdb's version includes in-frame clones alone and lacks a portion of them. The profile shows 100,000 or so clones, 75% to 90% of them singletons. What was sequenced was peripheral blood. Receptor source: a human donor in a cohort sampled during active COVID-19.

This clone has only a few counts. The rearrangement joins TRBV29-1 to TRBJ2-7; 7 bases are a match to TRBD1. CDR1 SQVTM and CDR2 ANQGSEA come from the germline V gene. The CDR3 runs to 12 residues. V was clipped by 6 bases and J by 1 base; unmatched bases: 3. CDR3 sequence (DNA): TGCAGCGTGGGGACAGTATCCTACGAGCAGTACTTC. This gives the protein CSVGTVSYEQYF.

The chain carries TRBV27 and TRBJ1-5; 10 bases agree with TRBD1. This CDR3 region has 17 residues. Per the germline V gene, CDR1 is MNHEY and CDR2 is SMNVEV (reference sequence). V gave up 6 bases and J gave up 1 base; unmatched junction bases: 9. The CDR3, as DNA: TGTGCCAGCAGGGCGACAGGGGGCAAAATGAGCAATCAGCCCCAGCATTTT. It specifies CASRATGGKMSNQPQHF.

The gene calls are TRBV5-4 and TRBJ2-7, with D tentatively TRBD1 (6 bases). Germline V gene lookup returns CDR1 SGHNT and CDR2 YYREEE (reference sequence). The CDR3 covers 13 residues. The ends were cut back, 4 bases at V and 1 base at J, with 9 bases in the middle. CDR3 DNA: TGTGCCAGCAGCCTGGACAGATCCTACGAGCAGTACTTC. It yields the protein CASSLDRSYEQYF. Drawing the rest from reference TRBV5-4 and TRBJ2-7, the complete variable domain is ETGVTQSPTHLIKTRGQQVTLRCSSQSGHNTVSWYQQALGQGPQFIFQYYREEENGRGNFPPRFSGLQFPNYSSELNVNALELDDSALYLCASSLDRSYEQYFGPGTRLTVT.